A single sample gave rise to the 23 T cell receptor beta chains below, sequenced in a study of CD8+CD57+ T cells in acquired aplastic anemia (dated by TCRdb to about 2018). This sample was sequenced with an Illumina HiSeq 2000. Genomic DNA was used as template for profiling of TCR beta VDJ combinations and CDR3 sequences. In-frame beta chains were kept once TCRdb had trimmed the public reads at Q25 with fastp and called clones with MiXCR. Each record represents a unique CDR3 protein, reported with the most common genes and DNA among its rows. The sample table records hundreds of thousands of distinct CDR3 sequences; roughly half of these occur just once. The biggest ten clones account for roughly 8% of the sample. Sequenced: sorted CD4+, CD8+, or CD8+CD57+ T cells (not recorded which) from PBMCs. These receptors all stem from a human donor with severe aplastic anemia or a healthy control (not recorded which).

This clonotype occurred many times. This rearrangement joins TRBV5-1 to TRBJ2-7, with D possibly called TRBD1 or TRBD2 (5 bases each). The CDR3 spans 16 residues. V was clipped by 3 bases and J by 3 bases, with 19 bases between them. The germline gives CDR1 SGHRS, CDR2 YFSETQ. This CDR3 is CASSSAVRDRNYEQYF. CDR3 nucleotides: TGCGCCAGCAGCTCGGCGGTTAGGGACCGAAACTACGAGCAGTACTTC.

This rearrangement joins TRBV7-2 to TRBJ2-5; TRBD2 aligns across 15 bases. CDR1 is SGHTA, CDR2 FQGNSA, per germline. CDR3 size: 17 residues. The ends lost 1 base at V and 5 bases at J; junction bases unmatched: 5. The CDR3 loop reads CASSLGTSGGAIETQYF. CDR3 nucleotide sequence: TGTGCCAGCAGCTTAGGGACTAGCGGGGGGGCTATTGAGACCCAGTACTTC.

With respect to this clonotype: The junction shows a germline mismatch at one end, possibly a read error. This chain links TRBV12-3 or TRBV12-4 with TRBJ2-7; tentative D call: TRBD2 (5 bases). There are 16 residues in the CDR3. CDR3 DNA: TGTGCCACCAGTGTTTCCCGAGGGAGTTGGAACTACGAGCAGTACTTC. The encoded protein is CATSVSRGSWNYEQYF.

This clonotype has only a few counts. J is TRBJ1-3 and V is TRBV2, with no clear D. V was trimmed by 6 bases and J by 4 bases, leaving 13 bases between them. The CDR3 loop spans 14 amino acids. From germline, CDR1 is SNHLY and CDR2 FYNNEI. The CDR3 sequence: CASSVDTSGNTIYF. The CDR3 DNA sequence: TGTGCCAGCAGCGTTGACACGAGCGGAAACACCATATATTTT.

The CDR3 bases are TGTGCCACCAGTGATTCGGGACAAGGGCATCAGCCCCAGCATTTT. It translates to CATSDSGQGHQPQHF. The rearrangement uses TRBV24-1 and TRBJ1-5; D is perhaps TRBD1 (6 bases). Germline V gene sequence: CDR1 KGHDR, CDR2 SFDVKD. Trimming took 2 bases from V and 5 from J, leaving 12 bases between them. This CDR3 is 15 amino acids long.

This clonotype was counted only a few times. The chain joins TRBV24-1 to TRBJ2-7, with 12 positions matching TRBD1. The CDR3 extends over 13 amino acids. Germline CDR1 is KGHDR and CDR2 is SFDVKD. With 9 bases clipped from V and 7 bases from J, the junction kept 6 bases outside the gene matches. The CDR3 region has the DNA TGTGCCACCCAGGGACAGGGGGCGTTGGAGCAGTACTTC. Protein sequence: CATQGQGALEQYF.

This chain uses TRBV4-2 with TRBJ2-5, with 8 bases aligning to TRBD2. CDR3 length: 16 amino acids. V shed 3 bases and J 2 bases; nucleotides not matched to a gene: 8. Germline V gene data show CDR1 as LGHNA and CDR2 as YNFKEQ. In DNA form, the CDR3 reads TGTGCCAGCAGCCAGGGTAGCGGGACCAGACAAGAGACCCAGTACTTC. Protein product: CASSQGSGTRQETQYF.

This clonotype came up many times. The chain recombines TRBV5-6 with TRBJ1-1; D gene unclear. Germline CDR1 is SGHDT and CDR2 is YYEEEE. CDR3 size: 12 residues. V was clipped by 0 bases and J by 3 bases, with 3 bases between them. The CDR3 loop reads CASSLEDTEAFF. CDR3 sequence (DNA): TGTGCCAGCAGCTTGGAGGACACTGAAGCTTTCTTT. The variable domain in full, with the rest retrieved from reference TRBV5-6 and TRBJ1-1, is DAGVTQSPTHLIKTRGQQVTLRCSPKSGHDTVSWYQQALGQGPQFIFQYYEEEERQRGNFPDRFSGHQFPNYSSELNVNALLLGDSALYLCASSLEDTEAFFGQGTRLTVV.

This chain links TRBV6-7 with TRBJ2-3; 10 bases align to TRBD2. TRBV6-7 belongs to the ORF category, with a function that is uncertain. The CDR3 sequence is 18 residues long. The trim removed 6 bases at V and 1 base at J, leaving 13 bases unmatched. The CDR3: CASSLTSGAIPGTDTQYF. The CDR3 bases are TGTGCCAGCAGCCTTACTAGCGGGGCCATCCCTGGCACAGATACGCAGTATTTT.

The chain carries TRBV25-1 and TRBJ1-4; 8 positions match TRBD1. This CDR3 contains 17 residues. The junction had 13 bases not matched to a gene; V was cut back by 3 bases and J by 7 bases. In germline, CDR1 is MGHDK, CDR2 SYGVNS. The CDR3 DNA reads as TGTGCCAGCAGTGATGATCGAGTCAGGGGGCCCCGTGAAAAACTGTTTTTT. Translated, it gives CASSDDRVRGPREKLFF.

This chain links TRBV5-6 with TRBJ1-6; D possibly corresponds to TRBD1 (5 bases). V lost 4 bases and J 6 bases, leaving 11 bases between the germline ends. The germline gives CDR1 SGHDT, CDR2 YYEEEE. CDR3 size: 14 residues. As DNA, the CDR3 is TGTGCCAGCAGCCTCCGGGACGGTAATTCACCCCTCCACTTT. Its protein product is CASSLRDGNSPLHF.

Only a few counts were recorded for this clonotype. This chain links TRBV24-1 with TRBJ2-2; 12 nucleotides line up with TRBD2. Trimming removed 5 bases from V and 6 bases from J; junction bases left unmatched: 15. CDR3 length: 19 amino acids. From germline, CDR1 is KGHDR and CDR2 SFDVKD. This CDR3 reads CATSAQVGLAGGPAGELFF. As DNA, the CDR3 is TGTGCCACCAGTGCCCAAGTAGGGCTAGCGGGGGGGCCGGCCGGGGAGCTGTTTTTT.

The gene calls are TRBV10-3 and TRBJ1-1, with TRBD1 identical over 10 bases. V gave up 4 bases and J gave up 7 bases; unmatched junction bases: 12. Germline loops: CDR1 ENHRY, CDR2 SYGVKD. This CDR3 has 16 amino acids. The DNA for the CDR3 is TGTGCCATCAGTGGCCGCCGGGACAGGGGACTCGATGAAGCTTTCTTT. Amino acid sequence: CAISGRRDRGLDEAFF.

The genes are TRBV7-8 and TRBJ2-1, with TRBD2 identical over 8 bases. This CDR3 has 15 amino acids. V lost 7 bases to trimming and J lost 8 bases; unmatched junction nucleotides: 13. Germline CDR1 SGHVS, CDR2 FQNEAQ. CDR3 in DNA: TGTGCCAGCACCCCGACCGGGACTAGTACGTATGAGCAGTTCTTC. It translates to CASTPTGTSTYEQFF.

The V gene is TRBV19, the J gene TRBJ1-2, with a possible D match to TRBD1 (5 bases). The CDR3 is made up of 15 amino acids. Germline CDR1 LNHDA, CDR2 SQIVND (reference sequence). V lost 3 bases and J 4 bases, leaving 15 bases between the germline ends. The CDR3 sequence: CASSMTATAAYGYTF. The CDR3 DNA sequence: TGTGCCAGTAGTATGACGGCGACAGCAGCCTATGGCTACACCTTC.

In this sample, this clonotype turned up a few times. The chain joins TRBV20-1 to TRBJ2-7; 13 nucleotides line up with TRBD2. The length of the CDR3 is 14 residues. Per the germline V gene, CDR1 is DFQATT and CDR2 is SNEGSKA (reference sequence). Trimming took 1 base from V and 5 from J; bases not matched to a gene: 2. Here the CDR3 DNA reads TGCAGTGCTAGAGCCGGGACTAGCGGGGACGAGCAGTACTTC. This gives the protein CSARAGTSGDEQYF.

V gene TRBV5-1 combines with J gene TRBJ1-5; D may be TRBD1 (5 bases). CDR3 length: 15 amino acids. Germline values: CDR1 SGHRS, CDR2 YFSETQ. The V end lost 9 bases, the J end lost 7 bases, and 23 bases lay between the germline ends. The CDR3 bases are TGCGCCAAAGAAGCTAAAGGGGTTCGGGTGCAGCCCCAGCATTTT. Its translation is CAKEAKGVRVQPQHF.

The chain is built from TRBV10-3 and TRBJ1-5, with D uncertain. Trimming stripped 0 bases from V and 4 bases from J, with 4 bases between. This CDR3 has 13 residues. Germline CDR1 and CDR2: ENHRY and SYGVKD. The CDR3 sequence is CAISESTNQPQHF. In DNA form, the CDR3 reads TGTGCCATCAGTGAGTCGACAAATCAGCCCCAGCATTTT.

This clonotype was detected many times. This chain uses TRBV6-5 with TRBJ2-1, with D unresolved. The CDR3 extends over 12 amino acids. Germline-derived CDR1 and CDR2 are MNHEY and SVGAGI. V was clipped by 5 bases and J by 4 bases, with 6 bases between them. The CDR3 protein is CASSNIYNEQFF. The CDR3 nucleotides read TGTGCCAGCAGTAATATATACAATGAGCAGTTCTTC.

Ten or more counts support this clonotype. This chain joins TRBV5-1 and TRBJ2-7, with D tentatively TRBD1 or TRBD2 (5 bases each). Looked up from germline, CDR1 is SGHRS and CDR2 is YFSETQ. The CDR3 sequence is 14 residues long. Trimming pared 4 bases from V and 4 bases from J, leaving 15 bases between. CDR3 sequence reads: CASSPGPERYEQYF. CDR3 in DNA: TGCGCCAGCAGCCCGGGACCCGAAAGATACGAGCAGTACTTC. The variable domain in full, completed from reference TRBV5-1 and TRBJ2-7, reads KAGVTQTPRYLIKTRGQQVTLSCSPISGHRSVSWYQQTPGQGLQFLFEYFSETQRNKGNFPGRFSGRQFSNSRSEMNVSTLELGDSALYLCASSPGPERYEQYFGPGTRLTVT.

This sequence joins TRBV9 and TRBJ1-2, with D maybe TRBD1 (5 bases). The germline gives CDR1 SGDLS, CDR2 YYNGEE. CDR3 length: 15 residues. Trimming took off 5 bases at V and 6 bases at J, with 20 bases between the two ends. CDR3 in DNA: TGTGCCAGCAGTTACTCGCCAGGAGGGGCTGATGGCTACACCTTC. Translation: CASSYSPGGADGYTF.

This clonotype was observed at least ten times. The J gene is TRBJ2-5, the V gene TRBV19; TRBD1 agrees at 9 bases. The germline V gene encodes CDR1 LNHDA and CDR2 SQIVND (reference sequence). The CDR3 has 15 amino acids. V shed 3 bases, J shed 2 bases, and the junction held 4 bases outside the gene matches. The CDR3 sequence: CASSMIGQGQETQYF. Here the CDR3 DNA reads TGTGCCAGTAGTATGATAGGACAGGGGCAAGAGACCCAGTACTTC.

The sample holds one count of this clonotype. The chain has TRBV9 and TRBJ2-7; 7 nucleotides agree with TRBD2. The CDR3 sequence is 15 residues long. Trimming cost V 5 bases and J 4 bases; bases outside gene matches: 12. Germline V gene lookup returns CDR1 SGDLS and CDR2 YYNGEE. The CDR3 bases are TGTGCCAGCAGTATGCGGGGAAGCGGGACTTACGAGCAGTACTTC. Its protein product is CASSMRGSGTYEQYF.